The rows below give T cell receptor beta chains drawn from one sample of a study of blood T cell repertoires in COVID-19. Sequencing used immunoSEQ multiplex PCR; TCRdb keeps in-frame clones, though not all of them. The sample carries roughly 110,000 clones, approximately 80% recorded once. Sequences were obtained from peripheral blood. These receptors came from a woman aged 55-70 years with acute or convalescent COVID-19. The CDR3 runs from the conserved cysteine through the conserved F or W. Each record gives: clone size, D gene, J gene, V gene, CDR3 protein, CDR3 DNA. A D gene is named only where the DNA matches it firmly. Part of the rows lack a size; the others show once, few, many or a class for expanded clones.

abundance: .; d_gene: .; j_gene: TRBJ2-5; v_gene: TRBV7-3; CDR3aa: CASSLLGGRETQYF; CDR3nt: TGTGCCAGCAGCTTACTCGGGGGGCGAGAGACCCAGTACTTC
abundance: once; d_gene: TRBD2; j_gene: TRBJ2-3; v_gene: TRBV7-2; CDR3aa: CASSSPSGGGTDTQYF; CDR3nt: TGTGCCAGCAGCTCGCCTAGCGGGGGGGGGACAGATACGCAGTATTTT
abundance: .; d_gene: .; j_gene: TRBJ1-1; v_gene: TRBV11-1; CDR3aa: CASSLGRFGGTEAFF; CDR3nt: TGTGCCAGCAGCTTAGGCAGGTTCGGGGGCACTGAAGCTTTCTTT
abundance: .; d_gene: .; j_gene: TRBJ2-7; v_gene: TRBV3-1/TRBV3-2; CDR3aa: CASSQDETAYYYEQYF; CDR3nt: TGTGCCAGCAGCCAAGATGAGACAGCCTATTACTACGAGCAGTACTTC
abundance: .; d_gene: TRBD2; j_gene: TRBJ2-1; v_gene: TRBV28; CDR3aa: CASSTEREAYNEQFF; CDR3nt: TGTGCCAGCAGTACCGAACGGGAGGCCTACAATGAGCAGTTCTTC
abundance: .; d_gene: TRBD1; j_gene: TRBJ1-3; v_gene: TRBV30; CDR3aa: CAWSLGQGYSGNTIYF; CDR3nt: TGTGCCTGGAGTCTGGGACAGGGATACTCTGGAAACACCATATATTTT
abundance: .; d_gene: .; j_gene: TRBJ1-2; v_gene: TRBV28; CDR3aa: CASSTRVSYTF; CDR3nt: TGTGCCAGCAGTACCAGGGTTAGCTACACCTTC
abundance: .; d_gene: .; j_gene: TRBJ2-7; v_gene: TRBV2; CDR3aa: CASRPWDTSYEQYF; CDR3nt: TGTGCCAGCAGGCCCTGGGACACTTCCTACGAGCAGTACTTC
abundance: .; d_gene: TRBD2; j_gene: TRBJ2-2; v_gene: TRBV2; CDR3aa: CASSDPGGQTGELFF; CDR3nt: TGTGCCAGCAGTGACCCGGGGGGGCAGACCGGGGAGCTGTTTTTT
abundance: medium-sized; d_gene: .; j_gene: TRBJ2-7; v_gene: TRBV7-8; CDR3aa: CASSLGSVSYEQYF; CDR3nt: TGTGCCAGCAGCTTAGGAAGCGTCTCCTACGAGCAGTACTTC
abundance: few; d_gene: .; j_gene: TRBJ1-5; v_gene: TRBV6-5; CDR3aa: CASSRQGGSNQPQHF; CDR3nt: TGTGCCAGCAGTCGGCAGGGTGGAAGCAATCAGCCCCAGCATTTT
abundance: .; d_gene: .; j_gene: TRBJ2-1; v_gene: TRBV14; CDR3aa: CASSQHPLRWAEQFF; CDR3nt: TGTGCCAGCAGCCAACATCCTCTAAGGTGGGCTGAGCAGTTCTTC
abundance: .; d_gene: TRBD1; j_gene: TRBJ2-2; v_gene: TRBV28; CDR3aa: CASSGRGLGPGELFF; CDR3nt: TGTGCCAGCAGTGGCAGGGGGTTGGGTCCCGGGGAGCTGTTTTTT
abundance: .; d_gene: .; j_gene: TRBJ2-2; v_gene: TRBV27; CDR3aa: CASSKNAGTSNTGELFF; CDR3nt: TGTGCCAGCAGTAAAAACGCCGGGACTTCGAACACCGGGGAGCTGTTTTTT
abundance: once; d_gene: .; j_gene: TRBJ2-7; v_gene: TRBV29-1; CDR3aa: CSPCYEQYF; CDR3nt: TGCAGCCCCTGTTACGAGCAGTACTTC
abundance: .; d_gene: TRBD2; j_gene: TRBJ2-1; v_gene: TRBV28; CDR3aa: CASSLRAGGPNEQFF; CDR3nt: TGTGCCAGCAGTTTACGAGCGGGAGGCCCCAATGAGCAGTTCTTC
abundance: .; d_gene: TRBD1; j_gene: TRBJ1-2; v_gene: TRBV28; CDR3aa: CASDPGQGRGGYGYTF; CDR3nt: TGTGCCAGCGACCCCGGACAGGGTAGGGGTGGCTATGGCTACACCTTC
abundance: .; d_gene: TRBD1; j_gene: TRBJ1-5; v_gene: TRBV19; CDR3aa: CASNPNRGGQPQHF; CDR3nt: TGTGCCAGTAATCCGAACAGGGGAGGTCAGCCCCAGCATTTT
abundance: few; d_gene: TRBD1; j_gene: TRBJ2-7; v_gene: TRBV7-2; CDR3aa: CASRQGDSYEQYF; CDR3nt: TGTGCCAGTCGACAGGGTGACTCCTACGAGCAGTACTTC
abundance: .; d_gene: .; j_gene: TRBJ2-7; v_gene: TRBV7-9; CDR3aa: CASSLFESHEQYF; CDR3nt: TGTGCCAGCAGCTTGTTTGAGAGTCACGAGCAGTACTTC
abundance: .; d_gene: .; j_gene: TRBJ1-5; v_gene: TRBV7-9; CDR3aa: CASSRDAGHQPQHF; CDR3nt: TGTGCCAGCAGCAGGGACGCGGGTCATCAGCCCCAGCATTTT
abundance: .; d_gene: .; j_gene: TRBJ2-7; v_gene: TRBV27; CDR3aa: CASSYAGTYEQYF; CDR3nt: TGTGCCAGCAGTTACGCAGGAACCTACGAGCAGTACTTC
abundance: .; d_gene: .; j_gene: TRBJ1-4; v_gene: TRBV19; CDR3aa: CASMPAGATNEKLFF; CDR3nt: TGTGCCAGTATGCCCGCGGGGGCAACTAATGAAAAACTGTTTTTT
abundance: .; d_gene: TRBD1; j_gene: TRBJ2-4; v_gene: TRBV10-3; CDR3aa: CAISASDRAENIQYF; CDR3nt: TGTGCCATCAGTGCCTCCGACAGGGCAGAAAACATTCAGTACTTC
abundance: .; d_gene: .; j_gene: TRBJ1-5; v_gene: TRBV2; CDR3aa: CASKPARAAQPQHF; CDR3nt: TGTGCCAGCAAACCCGCCAGGGCAGCTCAGCCCCAGCATTTT
abundance: once; d_gene: TRBD1; j_gene: TRBJ2-7; v_gene: TRBV10-2; CDR3aa: CASSLAGTGYEQYF; CDR3nt: TGCGCCAGCAGCCTCGCCGGGACAGGGTACGAGCAGTACTTC
abundance: .; d_gene: .; j_gene: TRBJ1-6; v_gene: TRBV7-9; CDR3aa: CASSQGHQGLYDNSPLHF; CDR3nt: TGTGCCAGCAGCCAGGGACACCAGGGCCTCTATGATAATTCACCCCTCCACTTT
abundance: many; d_gene: .; j_gene: TRBJ1-5; v_gene: TRBV19; CDR3aa: CASSPARGSNQPQHF; CDR3nt: TGTGCCAGTAGCCCAGCTAGGGGTTCCAATCAGCCCCAGCATTTT
abundance: .; d_gene: TRBD1; j_gene: TRBJ2-5; v_gene: TRBV2; CDR3aa: CASSQDRGIETQYF; CDR3nt: TGTGCCAGCAGCCAGGACAGGGGAATAGAGACCCAGTACTTC
abundance: .; d_gene: .; j_gene: TRBJ1-1; v_gene: TRBV3-1/TRBV3-2; CDR3aa: CASSQAGTNTEAFF; CDR3nt: TGTGCCAGCAGCCAAGCCGGGACAAACACTGAAGCTTTCTTT
abundance: .; d_gene: TRBD2; j_gene: TRBJ2-5; v_gene: TRBV5-4; CDR3aa: CASSSGLADQETQYF; CDR3nt: TGTGCCAGCAGCTCGGGACTAGCGGACCAAGAGACCCAGTACTTC
abundance: .; d_gene: .; j_gene: TRBJ1-1; v_gene: TRBV30; CDR3aa: CAWSVSTNTEAFF; CDR3nt: TGTGCCTGGAGTGTTAGTACGAACACTGAAGCTTTCTTT
abundance: .; d_gene: TRBD1; j_gene: TRBJ2-6; v_gene: TRBV19; CDR3aa: CASSPDRVTGANVLTF; CDR3nt: TGTGCCAGTAGTCCGGACAGGGTAACCGGGGCCAACGTCCTGACTTTC
abundance: few; d_gene: .; j_gene: TRBJ1-6; v_gene: TRBV5-4; CDR3aa: CASSPGTEGSPLHF; CDR3nt: TGTGCCAGCAGCCCAGGGACGGAGGGTTCACCCCTCCACTTT
abundance: .; d_gene: TRBD1; j_gene: TRBJ2-7; v_gene: TRBV9; CDR3aa: CASSPTGQGMSYEQYF; CDR3nt: TGTGCCAGCAGCCCCACAGGACAGGGAATGTCCTACGAGCAGTACTTC
abundance: .; d_gene: .; j_gene: TRBJ2-5; v_gene: TRBV27; CDR3aa: CASSRAREETQYF; CDR3nt: TGTGCCAGCAGTAGGGCCAGGGAAGAGACCCAGTACTTC
abundance: .; d_gene: .; j_gene: TRBJ1-2; v_gene: TRBV4-2; CDR3aa: CASSQDRPETINYGYTF; CDR3nt: TGTGCCAGCAGCCAAGATCGCCCCGAAACTATAAACTATGGCTACACCTTC
abundance: .; d_gene: .; j_gene: TRBJ1-2; v_gene: TRBV6-5; CDR3aa: CAVGGNYGYTF; CDR3nt: TGTGCCGTGGGGGGGAACTATGGCTACACCTTC
abundance: .; d_gene: .; j_gene: TRBJ2-7; v_gene: TRBV18; CDR3aa: CASSRDTASYEQYF; CDR3nt: TGTGCCAGCTCACGAGACACCGCTTCCTACGAGCAGTACTTC
abundance: few; d_gene: .; j_gene: TRBJ1-1; v_gene: TRBV5-1; CDR3aa: CASSLGANTEAFF; CDR3nt: TGCGCCAGCAGCTTGGGGGCGAACACTGAAGCTTTCTTT
abundance: .; d_gene: TRBD1; j_gene: TRBJ1-1; v_gene: TRBV19; CDR3aa: CASIRGPGTEAFF; CDR3nt: TGTGCCAGTATAAGGGGGCCGGGCACTGAAGCTTTCTTT
abundance: .; d_gene: TRBD2; j_gene: TRBJ2-4; v_gene: TRBV10-3; CDR3aa: CAISEIAGGDGIQYF; CDR3nt: TGTGCCATCAGTGAAATAGCGGGGGGTGACGGCATTCAGTACTTC
abundance: once; d_gene: TRBD1; j_gene: TRBJ1-2; v_gene: TRBV25-1; CDR3aa: CASRQTGAGYTF; CDR3nt: TGTGCCAGCAGACAAACAGGGGCCGGCTACACCTTC
abundance: .; d_gene: .; j_gene: TRBJ2-3; v_gene: TRBV19; CDR3aa: CASSNKDWKDTQYF; CDR3nt: TGTGCCAGTAGTAATAAGGACTGGAAAGATACGCAGTATTTT
abundance: .; d_gene: TRBD2; j_gene: TRBJ2-7; v_gene: TRBV4-2; CDR3aa: CASSQDLPSGSGGSYEQYF; CDR3nt: TGTGCCAGCAGCCAAGATTTACCGAGTGGTAGCGGGGGCTCCTACGAGCAGTACTTC
abundance: .; d_gene: .; j_gene: TRBJ1-4; v_gene: TRBV10-3; CDR3aa: CAISEKFGQGATNEKLFF; CDR3nt: TGTGCCATCAGTGAGAAATTTGGGCAGGGCGCAACTAATGAAAAACTGTTTTTT
abundance: few; d_gene: .; j_gene: TRBJ1-1; v_gene: TRBV6-5; CDR3aa: CASMDSFPNTEAFF; CDR3nt: TGTGCCAGCATGGACAGTTTTCCGAACACTGAAGCTTTCTTT
abundance: .; d_gene: TRBD2; j_gene: TRBJ2-2; v_gene: TRBV2; CDR3aa: CASGVDLGTINTGELFF; CDR3nt: TGTGCCAGCGGAGTAGATTTAGGGACTATCAACACCGGGGAGCTGTTTTTT
abundance: .; d_gene: .; j_gene: TRBJ2-2; v_gene: TRBV29-1; CDR3aa: CSVDRVGTGELFF; CDR3nt: TGCAGCGTTGACAGGGTCGGCACCGGGGAGCTGTTTTTT
abundance: .; d_gene: TRBD1; j_gene: TRBJ2-5; v_gene: TRBV18; CDR3aa: CASSRDRQRQETQYF; CDR3nt: TGTGCCAGCTCCCGGGACAGACAAAGACAAGAGACCCAGTACTTC
abundance: .; d_gene: .; j_gene: TRBJ1-1; v_gene: TRBV5-1; CDR3aa: CASSLGPGADTEAFF; CDR3nt: TGCGCCAGCAGCTTGGGGCCAGGGGCAGACACTGAAGCTTTCTTT
abundance: .; d_gene: .; j_gene: TRBJ2-2; v_gene: TRBV5-1; CDR3aa: CASSALIVPGHYTGELFF; CDR3nt: TGCGCCAGCAGCGCACTAATCGTACCGGGACACTACACCGGGGAGCTGTTTTTT
abundance: few; d_gene: .; j_gene: TRBJ1-1; v_gene: TRBV5-1; CDR3aa: CASSLEGTEAFF; CDR3nt: TGCGCCAGCAGCTTGGAGGGGACTGAAGCTTTCTTT